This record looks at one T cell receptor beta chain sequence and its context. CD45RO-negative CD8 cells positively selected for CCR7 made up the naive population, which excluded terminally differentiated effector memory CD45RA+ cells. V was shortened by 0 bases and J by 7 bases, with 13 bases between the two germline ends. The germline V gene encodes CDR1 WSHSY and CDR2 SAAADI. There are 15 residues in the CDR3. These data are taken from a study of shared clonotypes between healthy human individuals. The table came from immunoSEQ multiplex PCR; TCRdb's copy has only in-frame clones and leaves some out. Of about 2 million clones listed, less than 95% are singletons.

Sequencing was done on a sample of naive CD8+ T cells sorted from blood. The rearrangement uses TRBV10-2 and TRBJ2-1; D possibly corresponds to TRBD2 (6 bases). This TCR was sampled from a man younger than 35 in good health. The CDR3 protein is CASSESGLKVNEQFF. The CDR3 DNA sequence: TGCGCCAGCAGTGAGTCGGGACTTAAGGTTAATGAGCAGTTCTTC.